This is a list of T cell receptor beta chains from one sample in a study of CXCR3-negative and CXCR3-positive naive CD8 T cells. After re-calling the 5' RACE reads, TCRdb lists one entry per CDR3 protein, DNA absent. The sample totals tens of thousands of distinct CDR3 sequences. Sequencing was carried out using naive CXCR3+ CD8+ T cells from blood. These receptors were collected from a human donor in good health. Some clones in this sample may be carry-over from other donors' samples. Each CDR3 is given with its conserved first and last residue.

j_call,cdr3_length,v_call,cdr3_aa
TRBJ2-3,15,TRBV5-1,CASSPGQGFTDTQYF
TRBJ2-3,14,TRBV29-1,CSATGGGGPHTQYF
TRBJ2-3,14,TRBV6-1,CASSPPVRTDTQYF
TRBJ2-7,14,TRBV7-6,CASSSGTGKREQYF
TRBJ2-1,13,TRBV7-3,CASSSTNLNEQFF
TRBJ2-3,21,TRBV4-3,CASSQDEGALLEGRRTDTQYF
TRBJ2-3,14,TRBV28,CASSGVASTDTQYF
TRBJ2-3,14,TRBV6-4,CASSDGGGTDTQYF
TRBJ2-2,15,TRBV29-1,CSVEVPPPGTGELFF
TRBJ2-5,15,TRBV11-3,CASSFGRGRQETQYF
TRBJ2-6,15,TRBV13,CASSTRGLGANVLTF
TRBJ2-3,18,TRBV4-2,CASSQEQRGTVSTDTQYF
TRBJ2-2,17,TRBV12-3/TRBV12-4,CVSSFRQGVPNTGELFF
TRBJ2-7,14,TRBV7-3,CASSPGADSYEQYF
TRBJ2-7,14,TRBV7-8,CASSLGQGADEQYF
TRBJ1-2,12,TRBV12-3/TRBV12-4,CASSLAGYGYTF
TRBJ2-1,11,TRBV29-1,CNVGELNEQFF
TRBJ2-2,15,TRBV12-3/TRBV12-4,CASSPDQLNTGELFF
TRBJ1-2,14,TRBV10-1,CASSVTRQADGYTF
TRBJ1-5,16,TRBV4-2,CASSQEPGQVVQPQHF
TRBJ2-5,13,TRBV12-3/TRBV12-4,CASSLTGRETQYF
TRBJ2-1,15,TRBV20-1,CSVPPGISSYNEQFF
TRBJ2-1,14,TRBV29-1,CSVVLAGPGDEQFF
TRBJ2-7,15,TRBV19,CASSPDGGGAYEQYF
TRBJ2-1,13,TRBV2,CAIHSTGVGEQFF
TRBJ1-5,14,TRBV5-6,CASQKTGGGQPQHF
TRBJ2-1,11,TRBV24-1,CATSGLYEQFF